The clone carrying this T cell receptor beta chain has only a few counts. The antigen is undetermined. The V gene lost 6 bases and the J gene lost 9 bases, with 9 bases spanning the gap. CDR1 is LNHDA and CDR2 is SQIVND in the germline V gene (reference sequence). This CDR3 has 11 amino acids. Sample barcodes and UMIs were carried by the TCR alpha and TCR beta cDNA libraries that 5'RACE generated with constant-segment primers. TCRdb reanalysed the 5' RACE reads using MiXCR and keeps one entry per CDR3 protein. The data show approximately 340,000 distinct CDR3 sequences, approximately 15% seen once. This record comes from a study of T-cell memory formation after mild COVID-19. Findings and limits, study-wide: CD4+ contracting clones were found mainly in CM and EM, and CD8+ ones in EMRA.

The rearrangement joins TRBV19 to TRBJ1-5; D remains unclear. The receptor comes from a young man who had mild COVID-19 (a few samples of this study predate the infection). Cell type and time point are not known. The sequenced sample was PBMCs or a T cell subset sorted from them (not recorded which). CDR3 amino acids: CASSLRGPQHF. Written as DNA, the CDR3 is TGTGCCAGTAGCTTACGAGGGCCCCAGCATTTT.